This is a list of T cell receptor beta chains from one sample in a study of T cells in Graves' hyperthyroidism and ophthalmopathy. TCRdb re-analysed the multiplex PCR reads in MiXCR, keeping a single row per CDR3 protein. The repertoire consists of fewer than 600,000 distinct CDR3 sequences, with around an eighth occurring once and the leading ten covering around 17%. Source material: blood. Source of these receptors: a woman between 18 and 29 years old with Graves' hyperthyroidism. Each CDR3 is given without its conserved first and last residue. A D gene is named only where the DNA matches it firmly.

D gene: NA
J gene: TRBJ1-5
V gene: TRBV5-1
CDR3 protein: ASSLVTGQPQH

D gene: NA
J gene: TRBJ1-1
V gene: TRBV15
CDR3 protein: ATSRRSNTEAF

D gene: TRBD2
J gene: TRBJ2-3
V gene: TRBV7-9
CDR3 protein: ASSLEERLAGDPDTQY

D gene: TRBD2
J gene: TRBJ2-1
V gene: TRBV20-1
CDR3 protein: SARDLEKTGGNEQF

D gene: TRBD1
J gene: TRBJ1-1
V gene: TRBV12-3/TRBV12-4
CDR3 protein: ASRFNRGGNSGTEAF

D gene: NA
J gene: TRBJ2-3
V gene: TRBV25-1
CDR3 protein: ASSESREGSTDTQY

D gene: NA
J gene: NA
V gene: TRBV27
CDR3 protein: ASSSYSEQY

D gene: TRBD1
J gene: TRBJ2-1
V gene: TRBV30
CDR3 protein: AWKGQGKGNEQF

D gene: TRBD2
J gene: TRBJ2-1
V gene: TRBV11-1
CDR3 protein: ASSLARFSGSLDEQF

D gene: NA
J gene: TRBJ1-6
V gene: TRBV2
CDR3 protein: ASSESGNSPLH

D gene: NA
J gene: TRBJ2-1
V gene: TRBV29-1
CDR3 protein: SVESRGADNEQF

D gene: NA
J gene: TRBJ2-2
V gene: TRBV10-3
CDR3 protein: AISLGQNTGELF

D gene: TRBD1
J gene: TRBJ2-7
V gene: TRBV5-4
CDR3 protein: ASSTGQSYEQY

D gene: TRBD2
J gene: TRBJ2-5
V gene: TRBV11-2
CDR3 protein: ASSFLSSGLVGTQY

D gene: TRBD1
J gene: TRBJ1-1
V gene: TRBV2
CDR3 protein: ASSKRRDSEAF

D gene: NA
J gene: TRBJ1-2
V gene: TRBV7-9
CDR3 protein: ASSFDYRSYGYT

D gene: NA
J gene: TRBJ1-4
V gene: TRBV7-9
CDR3 protein: ASSTDRRFNEKLF

D gene: NA
J gene: TRBJ1-4
V gene: TRBV2
CDR3 protein: ASSVVWVGEKLF

D gene: NA
J gene: TRBJ2-1
V gene: TRBV19
CDR3 protein: ASSIEPYNEQF

D gene: TRBD2
J gene: TRBJ2-2
V gene: TRBV7-9
CDR3 protein: ASSLGGDPLF

D gene: TRBD2
J gene: TRBJ2-5
V gene: TRBV5-1
CDR3 protein: ASSLADTSGKETQY

D gene: TRBD1
J gene: TRBJ1-2
V gene: TRBV12-3/TRBV12-4
CDR3 protein: ASSFGTGDQIYYGYT

D gene: TRBD1
J gene: TRBJ1-1
V gene: TRBV11-2
CDR3 protein: ASSLIPGQGINTEAF

D gene: TRBD1
J gene: TRBJ2-1
V gene: TRBV11-3
CDR3 protein: ASSLVGTGDNEQF

D gene: TRBD2
J gene: TRBJ2-7
V gene: TRBV3-1
CDR3 protein: ASSQMAGEPYEQY

D gene: TRBD1
J gene: TRBJ2-5
V gene: TRBV30
CDR3 protein: AWGRTGSGETQY

D gene: NA
J gene: TRBJ1-2
V gene: TRBV14
CDR3 protein: ASSQEGTISPYT

D gene: NA
J gene: TRBJ2-3
V gene: TRBV19
CDR3 protein: ASSIASTGGTDTQY

D gene: TRBD2
J gene: TRBJ2-5
V gene: TRBV11-3
CDR3 protein: ASSLWSPTGLAGGETQY